The source of this TCR beta chain is a study of cytomegalovirus exposure and HLA in healthy donors. Overall study context: Out of roughly 200 million T cells, an earlier analysis found some 120 million unique TCR beta sequences in total. When 398 donors were genotyped, approximately 80% of them were found to fall in the Caucasian-associated ancestry cluster. Study-wide results and limits: An analysis that came later showed most CMV-associated TCR beta chains appearing HLA-restricted. Later analysis demonstrated an association between a missense DCLRE1C variant and TCR beta V- and J-gene trimming.

In the case of this clone: Its antigen is still unknown.

The germline V gene has CDR1 LNHDA and CDR2 SQIVND (reference sequence). With V trimmed by 5 bases and J by 3 bases, 4 bases remained unmatched. The length of the CDR3 is 14 residues. The PCR made use of 60 Vbeta and 13 Jbeta primers. Produced via immunoSEQ multiplex PCR; TCRdb's table is partial and in-frame only. The data hold roughly 98,000 clones, with under 85% observed a single time. Material: PBMCs. The source of this sequence is a female donor in good health and CMV-seropositive. The chain combines TRBV19 with TRBJ2-3; 8 nucleotides align to TRBD1. The CDR3 DNA sequence: TGTGCCAGTAGTCCCCGGACAGGGACAGATACGCAGTATTTT. It yields the protein CASSPRTGTDTQYF.